The 20 T cell receptor beta chains below come from one sample, sequenced in a study of shared clonotypes between healthy human individuals. Using immunoSEQ multiplex PCR, the repertoire was profiled, and TCRdb retains in-frame clones only, with some absent. The profile shows millions of clones, 85% to 95% of them singletons. Sequenced material: naive CD4+ T cells from PBMCs. Subset: CD45RA+ positively selected. These receptors all stem from a man younger than 30 in good health. Some clones in this sample may be carry-over from other donors' samples.

As for this clone: Other DNA sequences within the sample encode an identical CDR3. This chain uses TRBV19 with TRBJ1-5; D not resolved. CDR1 is LNHDA, CDR2 SQIVND, per germline (reference sequence). This CDR3 region has 13 residues. With 2 bases removed from V and 2 bases from J, the gap between germline ends came to 4 bases. CDR3 residues: CASSILRNQPQHF. CDR3 DNA: TGTGCCAGTAGTATACTCCGCAATCAGCCCCAGCATTTT.

V usage is TRBV6-4 and J usage is TRBJ2-1, with D uncertain. This CDR3 contains 14 residues. Germline V gives CDR1 MRHNA, CDR2 SNTAGT. V was cut by 2 bases and J by 4 bases, with 9 bases left in between. The CDR3 loop is CASSDENSYNEQFF. Here the CDR3 DNA reads TGTGCCAGCAGTGACGAGAACAGTTACAATGAGCAGTTCTTC.

The chain links TRBV15 to TRBJ2-6; D is uncertain. Germline CDR1 reads LNHNV; CDR2 reads YYDKDF (reference sequence). The CDR3 loop spans 16 amino acids. With 0 bases removed from V and 2 bases from J, the gap between germline ends came to 8 bases. The CDR3 DNA reads as TGTGCCACCAGCAGAGATGGGTTAACTGGGGCCAACGTCCTGACTTTC. Amino acids: CATSRDGLTGANVLTF.

A remark on this clone: This CDR3 is also generated by other DNA sequences in the sample. The gene calls are TRBV7-2 and TRBJ2-3; D remains unclear. Trimming removed 2 bases from V and 0 bases from J, with 9 bases in between. The germline CDR1 and CDR2 sequences are SGHTA and FQGNSA. This CDR3 region has 15 residues. CDR3 DNA: TGTGCCAGCAGCTTATTCAGAGGAAGCACAGATACGCAGTATTTT. This encodes CASSLFRGSTDTQYF. The full variable domain, in which reference TRBV7-2 and TRBJ2-3 provide the parts outside the CDR3, is GAGVSQSPSNKVTEKGKDVELRCDPISGHTALYWYRQSLGQGLEFLIYFQGNSAPDKSGLPSDRFSAERTGGSVSTLTIQRTQQEDSAVYLCASSLFRGSTDTQYFGPGTRLTVL.

The chain joins TRBV27 to TRBJ2-6; D may be TRBD1 or TRBD2 (5 bases each). Germline CDR1 reads MNHEY; CDR2 reads SMNVEV (reference sequence). The V and J ends lost 0 bases and 3 bases respectively, with 12 bases between them. The CDR3 length is 17 residues. The CDR3 sequence: CASSLSRGRGGANVLTF. CDR3 nucleotide sequence: TGTGCCAGCAGTTTATCTCGGGGTAGGGGTGGGGCCAACGTCCTGACTTTC.

The chain combines TRBV6-5 with TRBJ1-2; D unresolved. CDR1 and CDR2 (germline): MNHEY, SVGAGI. The CDR3 length is 15 residues. Trimming pared 9 bases from V and 4 bases from J, leaving 21 bases between. CDR3 nucleotide sequence: TGTGCCAGTTCCCGGACCTCCCCCCACTCCTATGGCTACACCTTC. This encodes CASSRTSPHSYGYTF.

With respect to this clone: The same CDR3 can be traced to other DNA sequences in this sample. The rearrangement links TRBV4-3 to TRBJ2-7; D unclear. Trimming cost V 0 bases and J 2 bases, with 8 bases left between them. This CDR3 is 14 amino acids long. CDR1 is LGHNA, CDR2 YSLEER, per germline. The CDR3 DNA reads as TGCGCCAGCAGCCAAGAGTTGGGAACCTACGAGCAGTACTTC. Protein: CASSQELGTYEQYF.

This clone was observed a single time. The J gene is TRBJ1-2, the V gene TRBV28; D is unclear. The CDR3 has 12 amino acids. Trimming cost V 6 bases and J 4 bases, with 9 bases left between them. Germline values: CDR1 MDHEN, CDR2 SYDVKM. The CDR3 DNA follows: TGTGCCAGCAGACTAGGGCCCTATGGCTACACCTTC. As protein: CASRLGPYGYTF.

Only one count was recorded for this clone. The chain combines TRBV9 with TRBJ2-7; 10 bases agree with TRBD1. After removal of 3 bases from V and 5 bases from J, the junction contained 8 bases not matched to a gene. CDR3 length equals 15 residues. CDR1 and CDR2 from the germline V gene are SGDLS and YYNGEE. This CDR3 reads CASSAPGQGIDEQYF. DNA for the CDR3: TGTGCCAGCAGCGCTCCGGGACAGGGGATCGACGAGCAGTACTTC.

This clone was detected only once. The chain carries TRBV28 and TRBJ2-1; 8 positions agree with TRBD2. Germline-derived CDR1 and CDR2 are MDHEN and SYDVKM. CDR3 length equals 14 residues. V was clipped by 8 bases and J by 9 bases; unmatched bases: 12. For the CDR3, the DNA is TGTGCCAGCCGCGGTGGGACTAGTACCGGTGAGCAGTTCTTC. Its protein product is CASRGGTSTGEQFF.

This clone was picked up one time. This sample includes further DNA sequences coding for the same CDR3. The chain combines TRBV5-1 with TRBJ1-4; tentatively, D is TRBD1 (5 bases). CDR1 is SGHRS, CDR2 YFSETQ, per germline. The CDR3 runs 14 residues. V lost 5 bases, J lost 2 bases, and 10 bases lay in between. This CDR3 is CASSLTATNEKLFF. The DNA of the CDR3 is TGCGCCAGCAGTCTGACAGCTACTAATGAAAAACTGTTTTTT.

The gene calls are TRBV13 and TRBJ2-5; a possible D gene is TRBD1 (5 bases). Germline CDR1 is PRHDT and CDR2 is FYEKMQ (reference sequence). The CDR3 is made up of 15 amino acids. The ends were cut back, 0 bases at V and 5 bases at J, with 13 bases in the middle. CDR3 region: CASSLGLRAAETQYF. The CDR3 DNA sequence: TGTGCCAGCAGCTTAGGCCTCAGGGCGGCGGAGACCCAGTACTTC.

J is TRBJ2-7 and V is TRBV6-1; D gene ambiguous. The CDR3 runs 12 residues. Germline V gene data show CDR1 as MNHNS and CDR2 as SASEGT. V lost 6 bases, J lost 1 base, and 7 bases lay in between. CDR3 loop: CASRQESYEQYF. The CDR3 nucleotides read TGTGCCAGCAGGCAGGAGTCCTACGAGCAGTACTTC.

V gene TRBV9 combines with J gene TRBJ1-1; 10 nucleotides align to TRBD1. V shed 2 bases and J 7 bases; nucleotides not matched to a gene: 8. Looked up from germline, CDR1 is SGDLS and CDR2 is YYNGEE. There are 15 residues in the CDR3. The CDR3 DNA follows: TGTGCCAGCAGCGTGGGGGGACAGGGGTTGGGTGAAGCTTTCTTT. Protein product: CASSVGGQGLGEAFF.

The chain has TRBV9 and TRBJ1-2, with D maybe TRBD1 (6 bases). Trimming cost V 0 bases and J 1 base, with 10 bases left between them. Germline lookup yields CDR1 SGDLS and CDR2 YYNGEE. The CDR3 spans 15 residues. CDR3 in amino acids: CASSVDHRVNYGYTF. The DNA of the CDR3 is TGTGCCAGCAGCGTAGACCACAGGGTTAACTATGGCTACACCTTC.

This clone was seen only once. The chain uses TRBV9 and TRBJ2-1; 14 nucleotides agree with TRBD2. V was pared by 4 bases and J by 7 bases, with 4 bases of the junction left unmatched. CDR1 SGDLS and CDR2 YYNGEE come from the germline V gene. The length of the CDR3 is 15 residues. The CDR3 is CASSPGTSGSNEQFF. The CDR3 bases are TGTGCCAGCAGCCCAGGGACTAGCGGGAGTAATGAGCAGTTCTTC.

The chain employs TRBV5-4 and TRBJ2-1; 10 nucleotides line up with TRBD2. V lost 1 base, J lost 1 base, and 8 bases stayed unmatched. Germline CDR1 and CDR2: SGHNT and YYREEE (reference sequence). The CDR3 runs 18 residues. CDR3 in amino acids: CASSLSSGRIVSYNEQFF. The CDR3 DNA sequence: TGTGCCAGCAGCTTGTCTAGCGGGAGAATCGTGTCCTACAATGAGCAGTTCTTC.

The V call is TRBV5-1, the J call TRBJ1-4, with D unresolved. The CDR3 is made up of 18 amino acids. From germline, CDR1 is SGHRS and CDR2 YFSETQ. V was pared by 0 bases and J by 0 bases, with 15 bases between. The CDR3 DNA reads as TGCGCCAGCAGCTTGGTGCCCTTTCGATCCTCAACTAATGAAAAACTGTTTTTT. Translating gives CASSLVPFRSSTNEKLFF.

In its sample, this clone was seen a few times. Other nucleotide sequences from this sample produce the same CDR3. The rearrangement joins TRBV5-1 to TRBJ2-5; no clear D. V was cut by 3 bases and J by 4 bases, with 4 bases left in between. The CDR3 runs to 11 residues. The germline CDR1 and CDR2 sequences are SGHRS and YFSETQ. For the CDR3, the DNA is TGCGCCAGCAGCTCTGGAGAGACCCAGTACTTC. Translating gives CASSSGETQYF.

The chain has TRBV30 and TRBJ1-5, with TRBD1 matching over 8 bases. J lost 6 bases, V lost 5 bases, and 3 bases had no gene match. This CDR3 contains 12 residues. Germline CDR1 is GTSNPN and CDR2 is SVGIG (reference sequence). The CDR3 nucleotides read TGTGCCTGGGCAGGGGGCGGTCAGCCCCAGCATTTT. Amino acids: CAWAGGGQPQHF.